This T cell receptor (beta chain) was retrieved from a study of blood T cell repertoires in COVID-19 (dated by TCRdb to 2020 to 2021). Looking at the study overall: The collaborator samples originated in the United States, Italy and Spain and spanned the acute and convalescent phases of COVID-19. Nearly every sample came with metadata listing a de-identified subject ID, COVID-19 status, age in years and sex. Where available, HLA class I and class II types were taken from metadata supplied by the sample provider and were not determined by assay-based typing. The dataset comprised deeply sampled blood TCRbeta repertoires from subjects exposed to, actively infected with, or recovered from COVID-19. The material from the prospective study consisted of cDNA or gDNA derived from T cells, B-cell-depleted T cells, or PBMCs. The repertoires were released in a freely available public database meant as a resource for research on the immune response to SARS-CoV-2. Samples came from the ongoing ImmuneRACE study (first 160 participants) plus 1,254 subjects from 6 global collaborators. Beyond this particular receptor, the publication reports: The amount of clinical and demographic metadata varied by source and participant and was provided uncurated.

One collaborating source in Seattle enrolled patients during active infection and followed them longitudinally through the course of disease. Each collaborating institution followed its own protocols to collect whole blood in K2EDTA tubes. For TCRbeta analysis, collaborator samples were shipped as frozen whole blood, as isolated PBMCs, or as DNA extracted from either sample type. Turning to this clone: Its antigen is unknown. No much larger clone is present one base from it, and per-base qualities are unavailable.

The immunoSEQ Assay, a bias-controlled multiplex PCR, was used to amplify TCRbeta CDR3 regions from genomic DNA. In the original analysis: The number of nucleated cells in each sample was estimated by amplification of reference gene primers within the assay. To quantify the absolute abundance of each unique TCRbeta CDR3 rearrangement, sequence reads were collapsed and filtered. For each sample, productive Simpson clonality was calculated as the square root of Simpson's diversity index over productive rearrangements. TCRdb obtained this table from immuneACCESS and retained in-frame rearrangements with V and J assigned. These tables miss some clones; where compared with another copy, unresolved V genes account for less than half of the shortfall, and the remainder is unexplained. V and J calls and clone size are as listed in that table; D and trimming were resolved from the DNA. Recorded for this sample are 350,000 to 500,000 clones; 80% to 90% of them occurred a single time. 0.7% to 0.85% of the sample belongs to the ten largest clones.

Material: peripheral blood. The sequence was collected from a man aged 18-30 years with COVID-19, enrolled during active disease.

The DNA sequence is TGTGCCAGCAGCACCCGGGACAGGGGGAGGGAGAATGAGCAGTTCTTC. Its protein reads: CASSTRDRGRENEQFF. The chain is encoded by TRBV13 joined to TRBJ2-1, and TRBD1 matches 11 of the central bases. V and J are trimmed by 5 bases and 7 bases, and the gene matches miss 10 bases of the junction. The CDR3 contains 16 residues, cysteine and phenylalanine counted. CDR3 DNA only is kept here, 48 bases in frame from base 1. The germline V gene encodes CDR1 PRHDT and CDR2 FYEKMQ (reference sequence).